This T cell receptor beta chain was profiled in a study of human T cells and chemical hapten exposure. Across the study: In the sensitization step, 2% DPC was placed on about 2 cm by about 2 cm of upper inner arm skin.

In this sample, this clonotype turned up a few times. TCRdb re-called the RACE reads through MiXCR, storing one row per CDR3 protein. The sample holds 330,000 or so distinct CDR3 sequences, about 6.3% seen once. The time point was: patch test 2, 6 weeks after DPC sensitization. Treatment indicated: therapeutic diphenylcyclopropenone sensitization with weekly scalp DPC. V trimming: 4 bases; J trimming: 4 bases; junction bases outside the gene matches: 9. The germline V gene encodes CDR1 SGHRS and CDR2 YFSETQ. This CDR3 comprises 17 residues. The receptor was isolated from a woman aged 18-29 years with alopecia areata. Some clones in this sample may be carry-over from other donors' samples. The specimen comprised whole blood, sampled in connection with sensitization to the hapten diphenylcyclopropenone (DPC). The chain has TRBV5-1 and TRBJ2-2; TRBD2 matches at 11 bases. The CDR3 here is CASSELAGAGGTGELFF. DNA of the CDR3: TGCGCCAGCAGCGAACTAGCGGGGGCTGGAGGCACCGGGGAGCTGTTTTTT.